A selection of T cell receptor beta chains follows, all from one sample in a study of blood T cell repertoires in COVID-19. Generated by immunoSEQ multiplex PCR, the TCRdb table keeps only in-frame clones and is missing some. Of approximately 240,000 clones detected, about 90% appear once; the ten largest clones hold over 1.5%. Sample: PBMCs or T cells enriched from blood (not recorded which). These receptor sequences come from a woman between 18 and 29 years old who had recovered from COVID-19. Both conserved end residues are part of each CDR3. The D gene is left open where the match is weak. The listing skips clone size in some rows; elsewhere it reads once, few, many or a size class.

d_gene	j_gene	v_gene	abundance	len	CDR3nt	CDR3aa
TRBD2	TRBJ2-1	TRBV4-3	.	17	TGCGCCAGCAGCCCCAGCCTAGCGGGGAGCTCCTACAATGAGCAGTTCTTC	CASSPSLAGSSYNEQFF
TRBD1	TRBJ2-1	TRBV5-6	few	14	TGTGCCAGCAGCCTTCGACAGGGTAACGGTGAGCAGTTCTTC	CASSLRQGNGEQFF
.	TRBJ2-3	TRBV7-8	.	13	TGTGCCAGCAGCTCTCCTCGTGCGGATACGCAGTATTTT	CASSSPRADTQYF
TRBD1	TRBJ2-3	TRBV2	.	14	TGTGCCAGCGGGAAGGGGGCCCTTCTGGATACGCAGTATTTT	CASGKGALLDTQYF
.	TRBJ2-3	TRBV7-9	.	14	TGTGCCAGCAGCCCTATTCATAGCACAGATACGCAGTATTTT	CASSPIHSTDTQYF
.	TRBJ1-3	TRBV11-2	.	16	TGTGCCAGCAGTCGATCACAGGTCTCCTCTGGAAACACCATATATTTT	CASSRSQVSSGNTIYF
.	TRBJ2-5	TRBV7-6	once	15	TGTGCCAGCAGCTCCCCACGCTTAGCCGAAGAGACCCAGTACTTC	CASSSPRLAEETQYF
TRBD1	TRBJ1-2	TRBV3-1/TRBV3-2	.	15	TGTGCCAGCAGCCAAGTCCTAGGGGGCGCAGAAGGCTACACCTTC	CASSQVLGGAEGYTF
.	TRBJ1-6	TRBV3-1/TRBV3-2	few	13	TGTGCCAGCAGCCAAGAACAGTATTCACCCCTCCACTTT	CASSQEQYSPLHF
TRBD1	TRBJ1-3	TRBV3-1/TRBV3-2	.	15	TGTGCCAGCAGCCCTGGGACAGCGCGGGGAAACACCATATATTTT	CASSPGTARGNTIYF
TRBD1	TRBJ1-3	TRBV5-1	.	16	TGCGCCAGCAGCTCGCGGACAGGGGGCTCTGGAAACACCATATATTTT	CASSSRTGGSGNTIYF
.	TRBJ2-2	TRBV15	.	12	TGTGCCACCAGCTCAGGGACCGGGGAGCTGTTTTTT	CATSSGTGELFF
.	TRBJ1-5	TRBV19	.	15	TGTGCCAGTAGTATAGTGTCTAATAGCAATCAGCCCCAGCATTTT	CASSIVSNSNQPQHF